This T cell receptor (beta chain) was sequenced for a study of CD8 T cells in Susac syndrome. The study sequenced TCR beta in blood CD8+ and CD4+ T cells. TEMRA cells were FACS-enriched, unlike CD8+ and CD4+ T cells, which were negatively isolated. Random hexamers were used to reverse transcribe 0.5 to 1 ug of RNA. TCR beta CDR3 was amplified by immunoSEQ multiplex PCR. This amplification extended across 54 Vbeta and 13 Jbeta segments. TCRdb recomputed calls from the immunoSEQ multiplex PCR reads with MiXCR, one row per CDR3 protein. The data hold roughly 190,000 distinct CDR3 sequences, with roughly 92% observed a single time. Trimming cost V 8 bases and J 4 bases, with 20 bases left between them. Per the germline V gene, CDR1 is MNHNS and CDR2 is SASEGT. The CDR3 sequence is 15 residues long.

Sequencing input: CD4+ T cells from PBMCs. The sequence was obtained from a human donor in good health. The genes are TRBV6-1 and TRBJ1-1; perhaps TRBD1 as D (5 bases). Written as DNA, the CDR3 is TGTGCCAGCCGCTTTCAGGGTTTTAAGGGCACTGAAGCTTTCTTT. Translated, it gives CASRFQGFKGTEAFF.